The next 18 T cell receptor beta chains were all read from a single sample in a study of CD4 T cells in relation to SARS-CoV-2 and coronaviruses (dated by TCRdb to the early 2020s). CD4+ T cells from unexposed donors were collected before the COVID-19 pandemic (2011-2018). The EasySep CD4+ T cell isolation kit was used to isolate CD4+ T cells once the cultures had run for roughly 11 days. What these receptors recognize is not known. The library was obtained by the immunoSEQ multiplex PCR assay. As stored in TCRdb, this immuneACCESS dataset retains in-frame rearrangements with V and J assigned. A fraction of the clones does not appear; measured against another copy, unresolved V genes explain less than half of the discrepancy, and the remainder lacks a known reason. The sample table holds around 24,000 clones, of which 75% to 85% were seen once. The ten most abundant clones make up 20% to 25% of the sample.

The sample consisted of CD4+ T cells from PBMCs, cultured in vitro. Receptors were obtained from a human donor in good health.

The V gene is TRBV5-1, the J gene TRBJ1-4; 11 bases align to TRBD1. This CDR3 contains 18 residues. CDR1 and CDR2 (germline): SGHRS, YFSETQ. The J segment lost 4 bases and the V segment lost 3 bases, leaving 11 bases of the junction unmatched. This CDR3 reads CASSWGTGGQMGNEKLFF. The CDR3 nucleotides are TGCGCCAGCAGCTGGGGGACAGGGGGTCAAATGGGTAATGAAAAACTGTTTTTT.

The rearrangement uses TRBV19 and TRBJ2-7; no clear D. Trimming left V 3 bases short and J 2 bases short, with 11 bases between. Germline lookup yields CDR1 LNHDA and CDR2 SQIVND (reference sequence). The CDR3 runs 14 residues. The DNA for the CDR3 is TGTGCCAGTAGTATTTGGCGGAGACCCTACGAGCAGTACTTC. Protein: CASSIWRRPYEQYF. The complete variable domain, with remaining parts taken from reference TRBV19 and TRBJ2-7, reads DGGITQSPKYLFRKEGQNVTLSCEQNLNHDAMYWYRQDPGQGLRLIYYSQIVNDFQKGDIAEGYSVSREKKESFPLTVTSAQKNPTAFYLCASSIWRRPYEQYFGPGTRLTVT.

The chain has TRBV15 and TRBJ2-7; TRBD1 is a possible D gene (6 bases). The CDR3 length is 14 residues. V was clipped by 8 bases and J by 4 bases, with 18 bases between them. The germline CDR1 and CDR2 sequences are LNHNV and YYDKDF (reference sequence). DNA for the CDR3: TGTGCCACCGCGACAGGTGGAGTGGTGTACGAGCAGTACTTC. As protein: CATATGGVVYEQYF.

This chain joins TRBV29-1 and TRBJ1-1, with TRBD1 matching 11 bases. Germline V lookup: CDR1 SQVTM, CDR2 ANQGSEA. This CDR3 is built from 16 residues. The V gene end was trimmed by 6 bases and the J gene end by 1 base; junction bases not matched to a gene: 10. The CDR3 DNA reads TGCAGCGTCGAGGGACAGGGGGAGACACCGAACACTGAAGCTTTCTTT. Translating gives CSVEGQGETPNTEAFF.

The genes are TRBV4-3 and TRBJ1-5, with TRBD1 matching 7 bases. Germline lookup yields CDR1 LGHNA and CDR2 YSLEER. The CDR3 spans 15 residues. Trimming at V came to 0 bases and at J to 7 bases, leaving 6 bases not matched to a gene. The CDR3 region has the DNA TGCGCCAGCAGCCAAGATATAGGGGGCGGGCAGCCCCAGCATTTT. This gives the protein CASSQDIGGGQPQHF.

The chain uses TRBV29-1 and TRBJ1-4, with no clear D. The CDR3 extends over 12 amino acids. Deletions cut 7 bases from V and 8 bases from J, with 14 bases between. The germline V gene has CDR1 SQVTM and CDR2 ANQGSEA. The CDR3 DNA is TGCAGCGCTGCTTGGGATTGGGAAAAACTGTTTTTT. Its translation is CSAAWDWEKLFF.

The rearrangement joins TRBV4-2 to TRBJ2-3, with 10 positions matching TRBD2. The CDR3 extends over 17 amino acids. Germline assignment: CDR1 LGHNA and CDR2 YNFKEQ. V lost 0 bases and J lost 8; bases outside the gene matches: 11. The CDR3 reads CASSQEGGTSVLSTQYF. In DNA form, the CDR3 reads TGTGCCAGCAGCCAAGAAGGAGGGACTAGCGTACTAAGTACGCAGTATTTT.

The V call is TRBV7-9, the J call TRBJ2-5, with TRBD2 as a possible D gene (5 bases). Germline V CDR1 and CDR2: SEHNR, FQNEAQ (reference sequence). V lost 2 bases and J 2 bases, leaving 12 bases between the germline ends. This CDR3 contains 15 residues. In nucleotides, the CDR3 is TGTGCCAGCAGCTTAATGTCGGGCGGGCAAGAGACCCAGTACTTC. Translation gives CASSLMSGGQETQYF.

The genes are TRBV9 and TRBJ2-3; 12 positions match TRBD2. This CDR3 spans 15 amino acids. V trimming: 3 bases; J trimming: 5 bases; junction bases outside the gene matches: 4. CDR1 SGDLS and CDR2 YYNGEE come from the germline V gene. The CDR3 DNA reads as TGTGCCAGCAGCGACTCTAGCGGGAGGGGAGATACGCAGTATTTT. Amino acid sequence: CASSDSSGRGDTQYF.

The chain combines TRBV5-1 with TRBJ2-2; D gene ambiguous. The CDR3 has 13 residues. Trimming removed 0 bases at V and 1 base at J, with 1 base between. Germline V gives CDR1 SGHRS, CDR2 YFSETQ. This CDR3 reads CASSLGNTGELFF. In DNA form, the CDR3 reads TGCGCCAGCAGCTTGGGGAACACCGGGGAGCTGTTTTTT.

The genes are TRBV25-1 and TRBJ2-1, with 8 bases lining up with TRBD2. The ends lost 7 bases at V and 6 bases at J; junction bases unmatched: 14. The CDR3 loop spans 16 amino acids. Per the germline V gene, CDR1 is MGHDK and CDR2 is SYGVNS. The CDR3 region is CASTPRGGFGINEQFF. The CDR3 DNA reads as TGTGCCAGCACTCCCCGGGGGGGGTTTGGAATCAATGAGCAGTTCTTC.

Written as DNA, the CDR3 is TGTGCCAGCAGCCATCCCGACGGGGACACACATTCTGGGCAGTACTTC. Its protein product is CASSHPDGDTHSGQYF. V and J are TRBV5-4 and TRBJ2-7; TRBD1 is a possible D gene (6 bases). Trimming removed 4 bases from V and 9 bases from J, with 26 bases in between. The CDR3 covers 16 residues. Per germline, CDR1 SGHNT and CDR2 YYREEE (reference sequence). Variable domain in full (rest from reference TRBV5-4 and TRBJ2-7): ETGVTQSPTHLIKTRGQQVTLRCSSQSGHNTVSWYQQALGQGPQFIFQYYREEENGRGNFPPRFSGLQFPNYSSELNVNALELDDSALYLCASSHPDGDTHSGQYFGPGTRLTVT.

The chain joins TRBV5-4 to TRBJ2-7; 8 bases are a match to TRBD2. V trimming: 3 bases; J trimming: 0 bases; junction bases outside the gene matches: 8. CDR1 SGHNT and CDR2 YYREEE come from the germline V gene (reference sequence). This CDR3 contains 16 residues. This CDR3 reads CASSSLLAASSYEQYF. As DNA, the CDR3 is TGTGCCAGCAGCTCCCTACTAGCGGCGAGCTCCTACGAGCAGTACTTC.

The chain couples TRBV29-1 to TRBJ1-1; D not certain. In germline, CDR1 is SQVTM, CDR2 ANQGSEA. There are 13 residues in the CDR3. Deletions cut 7 bases from V and 2 bases from J, with 14 bases between. CDR3 DNA sequence: TGCAGCGCCTGGGCTGGACTTAACACTGAAGCTTTCTTT. It yields the protein CSAWAGLNTEAFF. The whole variable domain, remainder taken from reference TRBV29-1 and TRBJ1-1, is SAVISQKPSRDICQRGTSLTIQCQVDSQVTMMFWYRQQPGQSLTLIATANQGSEATYESGFVIDKFPISRPNLTFSTLTVSNMSPEDSSIYLCSAWAGLNTEAFFGQGTRLTVV.

This chain uses TRBV5-1 with TRBJ1-1, with D possibly being TRBD1 (5 bases). The germline V gene encodes CDR1 SGHRS and CDR2 YFSETQ. The CDR3 consists of 16 residues. The V end was cut by 3 bases, the J end by 1 base, with 16 bases between. CDR3 in amino acids: CASSWGGGAGNTEAFF. CDR3 nucleotides: TGCGCCAGCAGCTGGGGGGGTGGGGCAGGGAACACTGAAGCTTTCTTT.

This chain uses TRBV19 with TRBJ2-7, with D perhaps TRBD2 (6 bases). Germline CDR1 and CDR2: LNHDA and SQIVND (reference sequence). CDR3 length: 13 residues. V was clipped by 6 bases and J by 5 bases, with 14 bases between them. The CDR3 nucleotides read TGTGCCAGTAGCTGGGGGGTATCCAACGAGCAGTACTTC. It encodes CASSWGVSNEQYF.

The V call is TRBV21-1, the J call TRBJ1-5; TRBD1 is the table's D call and was not checked against the DNA. TRBV21-1 is given as a pseudogene. This CDR3 comprises 12 residues. The CDR3 DNA is TGTGCCAGGCCGACAGGGGGTCAGCCCCAGCATTTT. Protein product: CARPTGGQPQHF.

The CDR3 coding sequence is TGTGCCAGTAGGGTACGGGAAAGAGGTTCCAATGAGCAGTTCTTC. Translated, it gives CASRVRERGSNEQFF. The chain links TRBV19 to TRBJ2-1; weak D call: TRBD2 (5 bases). The CDR3 length is 15 residues. Germline V lookup: CDR1 LNHDA, CDR2 SQIVND (reference sequence). The germline V and J ends were trimmed by 6 bases and 6 bases, with 18 bases remaining between them.